One and the same sample provided the 10 T cell receptor beta chains below, sequenced in a study of spatial heterogeneity in lung cancer (dated by TCRdb to the late 2010s). Libraries were prepared through 5' RACE. The listed sequencing device is NextSeq 500. The public reads were run again by TCRdb, first through fastp at Q25 and then through MiXCR, and only productive beta chains were kept. A single entry per CDR3 protein holds the most common genes and DNA from its merged rows. The sample table holds roughly 72,000 distinct CDR3 sequences, of which roughly 8.9% were seen once. The biggest ten clones account for more than 1.5% of the sample. The sample's time point label, decoded: blood at routine non-recurrence follow-up after resection. The source was PBMCs, collected at follow-up. The receptors shown here come from a female donor with early-stage non-small cell lung cancer.

This clonotype came up many times. The CDR3 is CASSLSWTAQETQYF. The CDR3 region has the DNA TGTGCCAGCAGTTTATCGTGGACAGCCCAAGAGACCCAGTACTTC. V and J are TRBV27 and TRBJ2-5; maybe TRBD1 (6 bases). The CDR3 is 15 amino acids. From germline, CDR1 is MNHEY and CDR2 SMNVEV (reference sequence). V shed 0 bases and J shed 1 base, with 9 bases lying between them.

This clonotype has just a few counts. The chain links TRBV18 to TRBJ2-5, with a possible D match to TRBD2 (5 bases). This CDR3 has 15 residues. V was pared by 5 bases and J by 5 bases, with 18 bases between. CDR1 is KGHSH, CDR2 LQKENI, per germline. The CDR3 here is CASSALEGRRETQYF. The CDR3 DNA reads as TGTGCCAGCTCAGCCCTAGAGGGTCGCCGGGAGACCCAGTACTTC.

The chain couples TRBV28 to TRBJ2-7; a possible D gene is TRBD2 (6 bases). V lost 6 bases and J 3 bases, leaving 12 bases between the germline ends. This CDR3 is built from 13 residues. Germline values: CDR1 MDHEN, CDR2 SYDVKM. The DNA of the CDR3 is TGTGCCAGCAGAACGGGACTCTACTACGAGCAGTACTTC. Protein product: CASRTGLYYEQYF.

On this clonotype itself: A clone one base away is much larger, so this may be a read error. The gene calls are TRBV19 and TRBJ2-7; the match to TRBD2 covers 8 bases. Per the germline V gene, CDR1 is LNHDA and CDR2 is SQIVND (reference sequence). The CDR3 runs 14 residues. Unmatched junction bases numbered 7, after V lost 7 bases and J lost 2 bases. CDR3 DNA sequence: TGTGCCAGTAAAGACGGGAGGGCCCCCTACGAGCAGTACTTC. It encodes CASKDGRAPYEQYF.

At least ten counts were recorded for this clonotype. The J gene is TRBJ1-5, the V gene TRBV19, with a weak D call TRBD1 (5 bases). The CDR3 loop spans 10 amino acids. Germline V gene data show CDR1 as LNHDA and CDR2 as SQIVND (reference sequence). The ends were cut back, 8 bases at V and 9 bases at J, with 8 bases in the middle. The CDR3 nucleotides read TGTGCCAGTCACACAGGGCCCCAGCATTTT. As protein: CASHTGPQHF.

This clonotype was recorded many times. The chain couples TRBV29-1 to TRBJ2-7; TRBD1 aligns across 8 bases. Germline-derived CDR1 and CDR2 are SQVTM and ANQGSEA. This CDR3 has 14 residues. With V trimmed by 7 bases and J by 5 bases, 13 bases remained unmatched. The CDR3 coding sequence is TGCAGCGCTCGAGGCGGACAGGGTGGCGACGAGCAGTACTTC. Amino acids: CSARGGQGGDEQYF.

This clonotype was detected ten times or more. The chain carries TRBV5-4 and TRBJ2-7; 7 positions match TRBD1. Germline loops: CDR1 SGHNT, CDR2 YYREEE (reference sequence). CDR3 length: 16 residues. Trimming removed 0 bases from V and 3 bases from J; junction bases left unmatched: 9. CDR3 loop: CASSLAERTGGYEQYF. The CDR3 nucleotides are TGTGCCAGCAGCTTGGCCGAGAGGACAGGTGGCTACGAGCAGTACTTC.

There are many counts of this clonotype. The J gene is TRBJ2-1, the V gene TRBV7-9; tentatively, D is TRBD1 or TRBD2 (5 bases each). Germline V gene sequence: CDR1 SEHNR, CDR2 FQNEAQ (reference sequence). The V and J ends lost 1 base and 3 bases respectively, with 10 bases between them. CDR3 length: 15 residues. The CDR3 here is CASSLGGSVYNEQFF. The CDR3 region has the DNA TGTGCCAGCAGCTTAGGGGGGTCGGTCTACAATGAGCAGTTCTTC.

In regard to this clonotype: Being one base from a much bigger clone, this may be a read error. V is TRBV7-9 and J is TRBJ2-2; TRBD2 might be the D (6 bases). The CDR3 extends over 14 amino acids. CDR1 and CDR2 from the germline V gene are SEHNR and FQNEAQ (reference sequence). The CDR3 DNA is TGTGCCAGCAGCTCCCAGACTAGTCCCGGGAAGCTGTTTTTT. This codes for CASSSQTSPGKLFF.

The sample holds a few counts of this clonotype. The chain carries TRBV29-1 and TRBJ2-1; 8 bases align to TRBD2. The germline gives CDR1 SQVTM, CDR2 ANQGSEA. After removal of 5 bases from V and 2 bases from J, the junction contained 8 bases not matched to a gene. This CDR3 contains 15 residues. CDR3 in DNA: TGCAGCGTTCCTGGTGTCGGGAGGGCCTACAATGAGCAGTTCTTC. Amino acid sequence: CSVPGVGRAYNEQFF.